The 31 T cell receptor beta chains given below trace back to one sample, sequenced in a study of monozygotic twins with inflammatory bowel disease. TCRdb re-analyzed the 5' RACE reads; it lists each CDR3 protein once, without DNA. The sample table includes just over 300,000 distinct CDR3 sequences. Sample: blood. The receptors here all came from a human donor with ulcerative colitis or Crohn's disease, or a healthy co-twin of an affected twin (not recorded which).

The rearrangement links TRBV7-3 to TRBJ2-3. Germline lookup yields CDR1 SGHTA and CDR2 FQGTGA. The CDR3 is made up of 13 amino acids. The CDR3 sequence is CSSSLKLRDTQYF.

V is TRBV9 and J is TRBJ2-2; with no DNA, the TCRdb D assignment of TRBD2 cannot be verified. CDR1 and CDR2 from the germline V gene are SGDLS and YYNGEE. This CDR3 is 15 amino acids long. CDR3 region: CASSVVQRPTGELFF. Looking up the rest from reference TRBV9 and TRBJ2-2 gives the full variable domain: DSGVTQTPKHLITATGQRVTLRCSPRSGDLSVYWYQQSLDQGLQFLIQYYNGEERAKGNILERFSAQQFPDLHSELNLSSLELGDSALYFCASSVVQRPTGELFFGEGSRLTVL.

This rearrangement joins TRBV6-1 to TRBJ1-2; TCRdb names TRBD1, which stays unverified in the absence of DNA. This CDR3 has 14 residues. Germline loops: CDR1 MNHNS, CDR2 SASEGT. The CDR3 reads CASSPGTDIYGYTF.

The V and J genes are TRBV12-3 or TRBV12-4 and TRBJ2-2; TCRdb outputs TRBD1, but without DNA this stays unchecked. The CDR3 is 15 amino acids. The CDR3: CASRRPGTVGGELFF.

This rearrangement joins TRBV20-1 to TRBJ2-2; checking the TCRdb D call of TRBD1 is not possible without DNA. The CDR3 has 15 residues. CDR1 and CDR2 (germline): DFQATT, SNEGSKA (reference sequence). CDR3 loop: CSAESLTGNTGELFF.

The V call is TRBV5-1, the J call TRBJ2-6. The CDR3 extends over 15 amino acids. The V gene's germline CDR1 is SGHRS and CDR2 YFSETQ. This chain's CDR3 is CASSVDNSGANVLTF. Together with reference TRBV5-1 and TRBJ2-6, the CDR3 gives the full variable domain: KAGVTQTPRYLIKTRGQQVTLSCSPISGHRSVSWYQQTPGQGLQFLFEYFSETQRNKGNFPGRFSGRQFSNSRSEMNVSTLELGDSALYLCASSVDNSGANVLTFGAGSRLTVL.

The V call is TRBV6-5, the J call TRBJ1-6; TCRdb lists TRBD1, though no DNA is available to test this call. Looked up from germline, CDR1 is MNHEY and CDR2 is SVGAGI. The CDR3 length is 16 residues. The CDR3 spells CASSSPTGRFQSPLHF.

This chain connects TRBV7-2 to TRBJ1-5; TCRdb selects TRBD1, and the lack of DNA leaves this call unchecked. This CDR3 spans 12 amino acids. The V gene's germline CDR1 is SGHTA and CDR2 FQGNSA. The CDR3 here is CASNSGRGSQHF.

This chain uses TRBV6-1 with TRBJ1-6; TCRdb lists TRBD1, though no DNA is available to test this call. Germline lookup yields CDR1 MNHNS and CDR2 SASEGT. This CDR3 spans 15 amino acids. CDR3 region: CASSSLRVDNSPLHF.

V usage is TRBV29-1 and J usage is TRBJ1-2; absent DNA, TCRdb's TRBD1 call cannot be checked. The length of the CDR3 is 12 residues. Looked up from germline, CDR1 is SQVTM and CDR2 is ANQGSEA. The CDR3 sequence is CSVEPGNYGYTF.

The chain links TRBV19 to TRBJ2-2. This CDR3 has 16 residues. CDR1 is LNHDA and CDR2 is SQIVND in the germline V gene (reference sequence). CDR3 residues: CASSIEKVLNTGELFF.

The chain employs TRBV4-3 and TRBJ1-1; TCRdb returns TRBD1, unconfirmable since there is no DNA. This CDR3 contains 14 residues. The germline V gene has CDR1 LGHNA and CDR2 YSLEER. This CDR3 reads CASSQTGQFTEAFF.

The V gene is TRBV5-1, the J gene TRBJ2-1; the D call of TRBD1 rests on TCRdb alone, since no DNA is present to check it. In germline, CDR1 is SGHRS, CDR2 YFSETQ. This CDR3 region has 14 residues. The CDR3 here is CASSAGQGYNEQFF. Together with reference TRBV5-1 and TRBJ2-1, the CDR3 gives the full variable domain: KAGVTQTPRYLIKTRGQQVTLSCSPISGHRSVSWYQQTPGQGLQFLFEYFSETQRNKGNFPGRFSGRQFSNSRSEMNVSTLELGDSALYLCASSAGQGYNEQFFGPGTRLTVL.

The chain uses TRBV7-8 and TRBJ2-3; without DNA, the TCRdb call of TRBD2 cannot be checked. The CDR3 has 19 amino acids. CDR1 SGHVS and CDR2 FQNEAQ come from the germline V gene. This chain's CDR3 is CASSLVGTSDLRGTDTQYF. Drawing the rest from reference TRBV7-8 and TRBJ2-3, the complete variable domain is GAGVSQSPRYKVAKRGQDVALRCDPISGHVSLFWYQQALGQGPEFLTYFQNEAQLDKSGLPSDRFFAERPEGSVSTLKIQRTQQEDSAVYLCASSLVGTSDLRGTDTQYFGPGTRLTVL.

The chain links TRBV5-1 to TRBJ1-1. The germline CDR1 and CDR2 sequences are SGHRS and YFSETQ. This CDR3 spans 14 amino acids. This CDR3 reads CASSAASSDTEAFF.

V is TRBV6-1 and J is TRBJ1-2; TCRdb gives TRBD1 as the D gene, but with no DNA this cannot be confirmed. The CDR3 contains 14 residues. CDR1 and CDR2 from the germline V gene are MNHNS and SASEGT. Here the CDR3 reads CASQRGRGAYGYTF.

This chain links TRBV6-4 with TRBJ2-2. CDR3 length equals 13 residues. The germline V gene encodes CDR1 MRHNA and CDR2 SNTAGT. The CDR3 sequence: CASSDGVNGELFF.

This sequence joins TRBV5-6 and TRBJ2-7; the TCRdb D gene call, TRBD1, has no DNA to confirm it. This CDR3 contains 15 residues. Per the germline V gene, CDR1 is SGHDT and CDR2 is YYEEEE. CDR3 residues: CASSHARGSSYEQYF.

The J gene is TRBJ2-5, the V gene TRBV7-2. This CDR3 spans 12 amino acids. CDR1 SGHTA and CDR2 FQGNSA come from the germline V gene. CDR3 region: CASSLRMETQYF. Supplemented by reference TRBV7-2 and TRBJ2-5, the full variable domain reads GAGVSQSPSNKVTEKGKDVELRCDPISGHTALYWYRQSLGQGLEFLIYFQGNSAPDKSGLPSDRFSAERTGGSVSTLTIQRTQQEDSAVYLCASSLRMETQYFGPGTRLLVL.

The CDR3 loop reads CASSPWGEGLNEQFF. The chain has TRBV5-1 and TRBJ2-1; TCRdb indicates TRBD2, and absent DNA this call remains unverified. The CDR3 runs to 15 residues. Germline lookup yields CDR1 SGHRS and CDR2 YFSETQ.

The rearrangement links TRBV10-2 to TRBJ1-5; TCRdb indicates TRBD1, and absent DNA this call remains unverified. Germline CDR1 and CDR2: WSHSY and SAAADI. There are 17 residues in the CDR3. CDR3 residues: CASNDRGIGNLFQPQHF.

This chain uses TRBV20-1 with TRBJ2-3. The CDR3 is made up of 12 amino acids. From germline, CDR1 is DFQATT and CDR2 SNEGSKA (reference sequence). The CDR3 spells CSARLLTDTQYF.

This chain uses TRBV12-3 or TRBV12-4 with TRBJ2-7; the TRBD1 assignment by TCRdb is unverifiable without DNA. This CDR3 is built from 14 residues. CDR3 protein: CASNRDPEDVWQYF.

The CDR3 is CASSQTNPYNEQFF. The rearrangement links TRBV5-1 to TRBJ2-1; without DNA, the TCRdb call of TRBD2 cannot be checked. Looked up from germline, CDR1 is SGHRS and CDR2 is YFSETQ. The CDR3 totals 14 residues.

This chain connects TRBV18 to TRBJ2-3; TCRdb's D gene call, TRBD2, goes unchecked for lack of DNA. CDR1 and CDR2 (germline): KGHSH, LQKENI. CDR3 length: 15 residues. CDR3 sequence reads: CASSSGRLVLDTQYF.

J is TRBJ2-4 and V is TRBV20-1; with no DNA, the TCRdb D assignment of TRBD1 cannot be verified. CDR1 and CDR2 from the germline V gene are DFQATT and SNEGSKA (reference sequence). This CDR3 spans 14 amino acids. The CDR3 loop reads CSAPPPGQQNIQYF.

The chain carries TRBV5-1 and TRBJ2-3; TCRdb's assignment of TRBD2 cannot be checked, as there is no DNA. This CDR3 spans 16 amino acids. CDR1 and CDR2 from the germline V gene are SGHRS and YFSETQ. The CDR3 here is CASSPLTSGSTDTQYF.

The rearrangement joins TRBV20-1 to TRBJ2-3; TCRdb designates TRBD2, a call that cannot be tested without DNA. Germline V gives CDR1 DFQATT, CDR2 SNEGSKA (reference sequence). This CDR3 comprises 14 residues. CDR3 residues: CSARTSGKADTQYF.

This chain uses TRBV28 with TRBJ2-3; the TCRdb D gene call, TRBD2, has no DNA to confirm it. Germline loops: CDR1 MDHEN, CDR2 SYDVKM. The CDR3 runs to 17 residues. CDR3 sequence reads: CASSLLVGGPSTDTQYF. Full variable domain (missing parts from reference TRBV28 and TRBJ2-3): DVKVTQSSRYLVKRTGEKVFLECVQDMDHENMFWYRQDPGLGLRLIYFSYDVKMKEKGDIPEGYSVSREKKERFSLILESASTNQTSMYLCASSLLVGGPSTDTQYFGPGTRLTVL.

The chain combines TRBV7-8 with TRBJ1-2; as DNA is missing, the TRBD1 call by TCRdb cannot be tested. CDR1 SGHVS and CDR2 FQNEAQ come from the germline V gene. There are 20 residues in the CDR3. The CDR3 sequence: CASSLNSRGAGTTANYGYTF.

This chain uses TRBV10-3 with TRBJ1-6. This CDR3 region has 14 residues. Germline V gene sequence: CDR1 ENHRY, CDR2 SYGVKD. CDR3 in amino acids: CAISGGSDNSPLHF.